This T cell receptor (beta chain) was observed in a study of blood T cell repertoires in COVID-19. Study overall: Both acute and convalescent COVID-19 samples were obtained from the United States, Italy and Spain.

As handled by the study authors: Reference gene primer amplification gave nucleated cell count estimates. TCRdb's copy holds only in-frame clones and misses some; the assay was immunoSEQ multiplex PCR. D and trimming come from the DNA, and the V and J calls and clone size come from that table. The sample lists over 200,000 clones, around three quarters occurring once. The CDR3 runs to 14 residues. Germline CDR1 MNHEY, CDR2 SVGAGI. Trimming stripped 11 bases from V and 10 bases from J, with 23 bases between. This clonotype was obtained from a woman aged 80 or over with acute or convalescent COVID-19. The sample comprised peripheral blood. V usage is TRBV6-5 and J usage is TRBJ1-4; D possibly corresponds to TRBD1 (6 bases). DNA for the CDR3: TGTGCCGCAGAGTCGCGGACCCCAGGGGTAAAACTGTTTTTT. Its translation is CAAESRTPGVKLFF.